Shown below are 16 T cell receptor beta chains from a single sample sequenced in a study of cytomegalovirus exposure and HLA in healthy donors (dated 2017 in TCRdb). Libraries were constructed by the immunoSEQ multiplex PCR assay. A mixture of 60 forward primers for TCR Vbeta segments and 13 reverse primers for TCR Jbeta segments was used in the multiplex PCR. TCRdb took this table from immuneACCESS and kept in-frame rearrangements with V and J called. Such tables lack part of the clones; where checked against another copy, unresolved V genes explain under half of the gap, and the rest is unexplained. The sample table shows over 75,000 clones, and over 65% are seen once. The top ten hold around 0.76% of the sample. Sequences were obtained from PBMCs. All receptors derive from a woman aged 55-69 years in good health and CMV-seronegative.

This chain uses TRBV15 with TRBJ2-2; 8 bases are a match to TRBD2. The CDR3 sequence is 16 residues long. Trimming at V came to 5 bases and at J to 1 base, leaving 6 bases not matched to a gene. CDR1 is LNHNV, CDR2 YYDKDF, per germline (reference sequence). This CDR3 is CATSGFSGKNTGELFF. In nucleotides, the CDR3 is TGTGCCACCAGCGGATTTAGCGGGAAGAACACCGGGGAGCTGTTTTTT.

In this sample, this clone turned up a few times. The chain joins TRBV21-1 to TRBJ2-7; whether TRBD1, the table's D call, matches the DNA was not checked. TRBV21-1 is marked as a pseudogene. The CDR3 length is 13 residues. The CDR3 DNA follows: TGTGCCAGCAGGAGACAGGGGCACTACGAGCAGTACTTC. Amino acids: CASRRQGHYEQYF.

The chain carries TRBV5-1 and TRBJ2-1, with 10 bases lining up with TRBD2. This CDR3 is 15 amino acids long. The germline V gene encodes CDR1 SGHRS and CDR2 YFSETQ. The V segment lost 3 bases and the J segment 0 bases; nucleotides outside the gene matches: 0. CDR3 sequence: CASSSSGGSYNEQFF. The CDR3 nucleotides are TGCGCCAGCAGCTCTAGCGGGGGCTCCTACAATGAGCAGTTCTTC.

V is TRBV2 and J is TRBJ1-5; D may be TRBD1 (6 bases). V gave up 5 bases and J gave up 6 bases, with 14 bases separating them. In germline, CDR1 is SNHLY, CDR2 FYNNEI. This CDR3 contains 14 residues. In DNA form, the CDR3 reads TGTGCCAGCAGTCCCACAGGGACGACTCAGCCCCAGCATTTT. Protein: CASSPTGTTQPQHF.

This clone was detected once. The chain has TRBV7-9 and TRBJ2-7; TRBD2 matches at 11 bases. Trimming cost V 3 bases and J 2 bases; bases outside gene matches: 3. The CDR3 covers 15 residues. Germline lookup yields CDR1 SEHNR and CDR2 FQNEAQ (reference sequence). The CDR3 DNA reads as TGTGCCAGCAGCTTGGGACTAGCGGAGGCCTACGAGCAGTACTTC. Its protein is CASSLGLAEAYEQYF.

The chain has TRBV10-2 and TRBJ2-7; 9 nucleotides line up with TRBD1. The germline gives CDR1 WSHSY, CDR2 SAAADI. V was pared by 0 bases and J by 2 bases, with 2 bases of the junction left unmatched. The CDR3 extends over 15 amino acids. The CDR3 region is CASSESGQGAYEQYF. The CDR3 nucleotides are TGCGCCAGCAGTGAGTCGGGACAGGGAGCCTACGAGCAGTACTTC.

The CDR3 is CASSPTSGTGYSNQPQHF. DNA of the CDR3: TGTGCCAGCTCACCAACCTCAGGGACAGGGTATAGCAATCAGCCCCAGCATTTT. The V gene is TRBV18, the J gene TRBJ1-5; 9 positions match TRBD1. CDR1 KGHSH and CDR2 LQKENI come from the germline V gene. Trimming took 2 bases from V and 0 from J; bases not matched to a gene: 8. This CDR3 contains 18 residues.

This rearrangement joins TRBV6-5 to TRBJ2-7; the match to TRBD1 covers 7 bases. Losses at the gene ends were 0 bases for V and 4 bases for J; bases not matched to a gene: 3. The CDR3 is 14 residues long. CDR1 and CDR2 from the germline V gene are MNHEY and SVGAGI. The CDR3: CASSYSRGIYEQYF. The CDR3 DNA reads TGTGCCAGCAGTTACTCCAGGGGGATATACGAGCAGTACTTC.

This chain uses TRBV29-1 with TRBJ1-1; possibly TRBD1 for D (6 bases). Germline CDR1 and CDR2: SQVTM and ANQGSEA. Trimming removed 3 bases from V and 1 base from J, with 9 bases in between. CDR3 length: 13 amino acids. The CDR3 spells CSVEEQGNTEAFF. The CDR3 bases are TGCAGCGTTGAGGAACAGGGGAACACTGAAGCTTTCTTT.

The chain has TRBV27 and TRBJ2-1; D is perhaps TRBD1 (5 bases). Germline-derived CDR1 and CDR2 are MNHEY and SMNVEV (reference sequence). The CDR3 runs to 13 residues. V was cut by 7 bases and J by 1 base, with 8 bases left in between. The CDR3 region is CASKGKSYNEQFF. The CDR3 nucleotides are TGTGCCAGCAAGGGGAAGTCCTACAATGAGCAGTTCTTC.

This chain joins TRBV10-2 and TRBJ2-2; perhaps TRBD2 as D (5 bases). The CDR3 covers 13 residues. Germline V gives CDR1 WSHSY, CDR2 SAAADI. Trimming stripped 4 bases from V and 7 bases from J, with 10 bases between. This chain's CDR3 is CASSGPRGGELFF. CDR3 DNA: TGCGCCAGCAGTGGACCCCGGGGCGGGGAGCTGTTTTTT.

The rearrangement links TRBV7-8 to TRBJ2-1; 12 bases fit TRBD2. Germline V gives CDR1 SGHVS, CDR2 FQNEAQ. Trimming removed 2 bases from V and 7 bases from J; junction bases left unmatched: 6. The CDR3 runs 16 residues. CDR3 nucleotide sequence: TGTGCCAGCAGCTTAAGTCCTAGCGGGAGGGCTAATGAGCAGTTCTTC. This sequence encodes CASSLSPSGRANEQFF.

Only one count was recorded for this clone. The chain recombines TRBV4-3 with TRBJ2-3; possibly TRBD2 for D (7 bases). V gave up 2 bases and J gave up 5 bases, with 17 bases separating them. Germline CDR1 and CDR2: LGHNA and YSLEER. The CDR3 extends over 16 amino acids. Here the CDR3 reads CASSQWAGGREDTQYF. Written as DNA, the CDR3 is TGCGCCAGCAGCCAATGGGCCGGGGGGCGCGAAGATACGCAGTATTTT.

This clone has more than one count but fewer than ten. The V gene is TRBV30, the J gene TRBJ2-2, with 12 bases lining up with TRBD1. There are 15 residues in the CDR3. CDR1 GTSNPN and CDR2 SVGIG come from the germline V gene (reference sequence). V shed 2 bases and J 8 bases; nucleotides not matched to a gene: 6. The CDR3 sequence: CAWSRGTGGLGELFF. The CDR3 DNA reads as TGTGCCTGGAGTCGCGGGACAGGGGGCTTGGGGGAGCTGTTTTTT.

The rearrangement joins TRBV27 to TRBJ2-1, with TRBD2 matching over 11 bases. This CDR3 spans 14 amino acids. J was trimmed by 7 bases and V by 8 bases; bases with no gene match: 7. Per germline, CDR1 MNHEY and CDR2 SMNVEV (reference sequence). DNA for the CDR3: TGTGCCAGCCATCGGACTAGCGGGCGGAATGAGCAGTTCTTC. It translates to CASHRTSGRNEQFF.

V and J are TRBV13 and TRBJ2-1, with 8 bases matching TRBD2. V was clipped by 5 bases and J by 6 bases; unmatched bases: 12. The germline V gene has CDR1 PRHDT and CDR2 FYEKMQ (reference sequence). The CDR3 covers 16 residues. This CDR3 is CASSIRGRGGRNEQFF. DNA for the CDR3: TGTGCCAGCAGCATAAGGGGCCGGGGGGGCCGCAATGAGCAGTTCTTC.